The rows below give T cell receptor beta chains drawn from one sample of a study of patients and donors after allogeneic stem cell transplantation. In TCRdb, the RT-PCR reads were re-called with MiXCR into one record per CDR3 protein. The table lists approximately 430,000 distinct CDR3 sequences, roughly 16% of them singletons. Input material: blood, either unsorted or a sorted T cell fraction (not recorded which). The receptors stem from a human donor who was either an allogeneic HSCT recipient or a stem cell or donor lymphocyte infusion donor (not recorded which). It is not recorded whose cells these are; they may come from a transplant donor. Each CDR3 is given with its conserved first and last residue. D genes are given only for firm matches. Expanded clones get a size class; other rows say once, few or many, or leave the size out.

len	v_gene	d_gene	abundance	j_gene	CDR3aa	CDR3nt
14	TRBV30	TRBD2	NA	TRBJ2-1	CAWSGGSPSKEQFF	TGTGCCTGGAGTGGCGGGAGCCCAAGTAAGGAGCAGTTCTTC
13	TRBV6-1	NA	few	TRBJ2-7	CASSGGANYEQYF	TGTGCCAGCAGTGGGGGTGCTAACTACGAGCAGTACTTC
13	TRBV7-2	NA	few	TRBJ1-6	CASSQRTDSPLHF	TGTGCCAGCAGCCAGAGGACCGATTCACCCCTCCACTTT
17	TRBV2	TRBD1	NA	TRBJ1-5	CASSAQGQGMSNQPQHF	TGTGCCAGCAGTGCCCAAGGACAGGGGATGAGCAATCAGCCCCAGCATTTT
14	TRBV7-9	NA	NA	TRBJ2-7	CASSPGGFTYEQYF	TGTGCCAGCAGCCCCGGGGGATTTACCTACGAGCAGTACTTC
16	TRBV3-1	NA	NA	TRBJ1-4	CASSQILGPTNEKLFF	TGTGCCAGCAGCCAAATTTTAGGCCCAACTAATGAAAAACTGTTTTTT
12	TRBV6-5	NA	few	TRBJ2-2	CASSPWGGELFF	TGTGCCAGCAGTCCATGGGGTGGGGAGCTGTTTTTT
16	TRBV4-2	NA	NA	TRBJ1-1	CASSQELTGYDTEAFF	TGTGCCAGCAGCCAAGAGCTGACAGGATATGATACTGAAGCTTTCTTT
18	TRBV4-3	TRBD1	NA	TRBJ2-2	CASSQIVTDRENTGELFF	TGCGCCAGCAGCCAAATCGTAACCGACAGGGAGAACACCGGGGAGCTGTTTTTT
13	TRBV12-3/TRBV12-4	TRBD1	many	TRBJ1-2	CASSLDRGYGYTF	TGTGCCAGCAGCTTAGACAGGGGCTATGGCTACACCTTC
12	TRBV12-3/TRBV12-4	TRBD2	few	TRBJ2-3	CASRIAGGPQYF	TGTGCCAGCAGGATAGCGGGAGGGCCTCAGTATTTT
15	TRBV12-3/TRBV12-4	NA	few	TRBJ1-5	CASSPRGLSNQPQHF	TGTGCCAGCAGCCCTAGAGGGCTTAGCAATCAGCCCCAGCATTTT
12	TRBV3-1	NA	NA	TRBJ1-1	CASRNWFGEAFF	TGTGCCAGCAGGAACTGGTTTGGTGAAGCTTTCTTT
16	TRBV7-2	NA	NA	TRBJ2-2	CASSSTPGAHTGELFF	TGTGCCAGCAGCTCAACACCCGGGGCCCACACCGGGGAGCTGTTTTTT
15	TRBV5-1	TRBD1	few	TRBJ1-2	CASSSRTGGGYGYTF	TGCGCCAGCAGCTCCAGGACAGGGGGCGGTTATGGCTACACCTTC
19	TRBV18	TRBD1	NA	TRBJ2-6	CASSPWTGEKVTGANVLTF	TGTGCCAGCTCACCCTGGACAGGGGAAAAGGTCACTGGGGCCAACGTCCTGACTTTC
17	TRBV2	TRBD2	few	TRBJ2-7	CATRKGGSGGRAYEQYF	TGTGCCACCCGTAAAGGGGGATCGGGCGGGAGGGCCTACGAGCAGTACTTC
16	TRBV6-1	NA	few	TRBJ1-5	CASSLTGSDGNQPQHF	TGTGCCAGCAGCCTTACAGGGTCGGACGGCAATCAGCCCCAGCATTTT
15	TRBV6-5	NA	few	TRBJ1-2	CASSYSRGFNYGYTF	TGTGCCAGCAGTTACTCCAGAGGTTTTAACTATGGCTACACCTTC
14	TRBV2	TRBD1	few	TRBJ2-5	CASSADRGLETQYF	TGTGCCAGCAGTGCGGACAGGGGGCTTGAGACCCAGTACTTC
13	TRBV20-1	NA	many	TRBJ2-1	CSARGRSYNEQFF	TGCAGTGCTAGGGGACGGTCCTACAATGAGCAGTTCTTC
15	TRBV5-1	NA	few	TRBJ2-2	CASSPQGLGTGELFF	TGCGCCAGCAGCCCACAGGGTCTAGGCACCGGGGAGCTGTTTTTT
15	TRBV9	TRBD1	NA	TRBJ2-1	CASSVNGQGIHEQFF	TGTGCCAGCAGCGTCAACGGACAGGGGATCCATGAGCAGTTCTTC
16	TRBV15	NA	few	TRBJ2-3	CATSRDHLGATDTQYF	TGTGCCACCAGCAGAGATCATTTGGGCGCCACAGATACGCAGTATTTT
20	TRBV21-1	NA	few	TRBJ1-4	CASSKGLIRVAAPTNEKLFF	TGTGCCAGCAGCAAAGGGCTAATCAGGGTGGCAGCACCAACTAATGAAAAACTGTTTTTT
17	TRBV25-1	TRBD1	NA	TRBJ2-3	CASSDLTGGDGTDTQYF	TGTGCCAGCAGTGATTTGACAGGGGGCGACGGAACAGATACGCAGTATTTT
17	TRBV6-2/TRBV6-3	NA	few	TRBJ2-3	CASSYRKTDSSTDTQYF	TGTGCCAGCAGTTACCGAAAAACTGACTCTAGCACAGATACGCAGTATTTT
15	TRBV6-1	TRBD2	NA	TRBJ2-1	CASSGLAGTSNEQFF	TGTGCCAGCAGTGGACTAGCGGGGACCAGCAATGAGCAGTTCTTC
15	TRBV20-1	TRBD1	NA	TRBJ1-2	CSARKGTGAVYGYTF	TGCAGTGCTAGAAAGGGGACAGGGGCCGTCTATGGCTACACCTTC
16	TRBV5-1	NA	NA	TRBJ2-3	CASSLGEGADTDTQYF	TGCGCCAGCAGCCTCGGAGAAGGGGCGGACACAGATACGCAGTATTTT
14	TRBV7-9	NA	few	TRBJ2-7	CASSGDNPRDEQYF	TGTGCCAGCAGCGGCGACAATCCCCGGGACGAGCAGTACTTC
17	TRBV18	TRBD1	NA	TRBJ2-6	CASSPPGQGRGANVLTF	TGTGCCAGCTCACCGCCGGGACAGGGTCGTGGGGCCAACGTCCTGACTTTC
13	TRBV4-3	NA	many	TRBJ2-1	CASSQAGYDEQFF	TGCGCCAGCAGCCAGGCAGGGTACGATGAGCAGTTCTTC
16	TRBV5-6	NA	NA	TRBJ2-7	CASSQRVARSSYEQYF	TGTGCCAGCAGCCAGAGGGTAGCCAGGAGCTCCTACGAGCAGTACTTC
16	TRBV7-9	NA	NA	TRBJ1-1	CASSLGARFMNTEAFF	TGTGCCAGCAGCTTAGGCGCCAGGTTCATGAACACTGAAGCTTTCTTT
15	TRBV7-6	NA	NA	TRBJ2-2	CASSYGGFLAGELFF	TGTGCCAGCAGCTATGGGGGCTTCTTGGCCGGGGAGCTGTTTTTT
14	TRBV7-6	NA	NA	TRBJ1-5	CASSLGWGRQPQHF	TGTGCCAGCAGCTTAGGTTGGGGCCGTCAGCCCCAGCATTTT
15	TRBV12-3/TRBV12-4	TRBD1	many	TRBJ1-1	CASSPDRGLYTEAFF	TGTGCCAGCAGTCCGGACAGGGGGTTGTACACTGAAGCTTTCTTT
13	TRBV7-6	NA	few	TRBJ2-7	CASSWGLVSEQYF	TGTGCCAGCAGCTGGGGCCTCGTCTCCGAGCAGTACTTC
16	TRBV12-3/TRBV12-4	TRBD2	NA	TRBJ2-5	CASSYPAGGALKTQYF	TGTGCCAGCAGTTACCCCGCGGGGGGCGCTTTGAAGACCCAGTACTTC
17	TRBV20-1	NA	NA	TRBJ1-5	CSARDLLGGLGNQPQHF	TGCAGTGCTAGAGACTTATTAGGGGGGTTAGGTAATCAGCCCCAGCATTTT